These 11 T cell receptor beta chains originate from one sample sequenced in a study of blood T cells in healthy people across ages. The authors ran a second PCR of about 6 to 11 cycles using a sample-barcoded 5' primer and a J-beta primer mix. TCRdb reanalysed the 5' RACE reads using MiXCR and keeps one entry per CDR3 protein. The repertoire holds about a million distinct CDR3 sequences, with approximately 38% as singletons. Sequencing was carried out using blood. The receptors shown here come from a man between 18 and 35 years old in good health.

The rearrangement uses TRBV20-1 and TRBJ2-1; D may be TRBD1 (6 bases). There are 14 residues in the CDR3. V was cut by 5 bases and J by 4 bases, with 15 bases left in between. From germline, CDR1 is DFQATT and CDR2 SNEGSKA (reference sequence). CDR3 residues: CSAPPLTGYNEQFF. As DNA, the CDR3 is TGCAGTGCTCCTCCATTGACAGGATACAATGAGCAGTTCTTC.

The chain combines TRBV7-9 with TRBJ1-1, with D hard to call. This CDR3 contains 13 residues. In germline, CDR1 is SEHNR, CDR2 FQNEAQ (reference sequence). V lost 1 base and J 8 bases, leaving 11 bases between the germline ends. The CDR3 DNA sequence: TGTGCCAGCAGCTTAGTGGCTAATTGGGAAGCTTTCTTT. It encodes CASSLVANWEAFF. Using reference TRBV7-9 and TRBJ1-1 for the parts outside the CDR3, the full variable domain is DTGVSQNPRHKITKRGQNVTFRCDPISEHNRLYWYRQTLGQGPEFLTYFQNEAQLEKSRLLSDRFSAERPKGSFSTLEIQRTEQGDSAMYLCASSLVANWEAFFGQGTRLTVV.

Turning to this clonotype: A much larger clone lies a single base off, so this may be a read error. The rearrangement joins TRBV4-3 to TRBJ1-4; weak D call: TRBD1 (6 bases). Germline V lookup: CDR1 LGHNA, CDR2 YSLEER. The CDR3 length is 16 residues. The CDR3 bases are TGCGCCAGCAGCCAAGATGGCGGGACAACTAATGAAGAACTGTTTTTT. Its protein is CASSQDGGTTNEELFF.

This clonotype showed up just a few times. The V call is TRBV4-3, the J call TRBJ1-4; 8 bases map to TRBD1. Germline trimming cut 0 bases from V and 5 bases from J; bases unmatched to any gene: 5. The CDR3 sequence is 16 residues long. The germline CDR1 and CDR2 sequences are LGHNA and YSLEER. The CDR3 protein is CASSQDPGQVNEKLFF. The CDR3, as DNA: TGCGCCAGCAGCCAAGACCCGGGACAGGTGAATGAAAAACTGTTTTTT.

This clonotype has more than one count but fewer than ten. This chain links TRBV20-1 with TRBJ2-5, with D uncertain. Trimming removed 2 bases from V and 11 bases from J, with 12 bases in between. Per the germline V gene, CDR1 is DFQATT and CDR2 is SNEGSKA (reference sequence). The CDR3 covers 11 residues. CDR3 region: CSARHNNEQYF. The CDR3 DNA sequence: TGCAGTGCTAGACACAACAATGAGCAGTACTTC.

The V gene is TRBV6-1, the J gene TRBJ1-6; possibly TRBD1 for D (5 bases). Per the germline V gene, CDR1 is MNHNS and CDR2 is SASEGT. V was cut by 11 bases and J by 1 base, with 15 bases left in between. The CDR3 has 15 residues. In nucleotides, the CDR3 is TGTGCCGTCCTAGTGGGGGAGTCCTATAATTCACCCCTCCACTTT. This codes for CAVLVGESYNSPLHF.

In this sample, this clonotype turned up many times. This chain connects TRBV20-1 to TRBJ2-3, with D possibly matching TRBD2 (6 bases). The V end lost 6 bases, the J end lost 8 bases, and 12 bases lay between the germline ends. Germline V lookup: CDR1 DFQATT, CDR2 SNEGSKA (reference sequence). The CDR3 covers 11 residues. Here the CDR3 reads CSAWGLLTQYF. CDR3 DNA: TGCAGTGCGTGGGGACTCCTTACGCAGTATTTT.

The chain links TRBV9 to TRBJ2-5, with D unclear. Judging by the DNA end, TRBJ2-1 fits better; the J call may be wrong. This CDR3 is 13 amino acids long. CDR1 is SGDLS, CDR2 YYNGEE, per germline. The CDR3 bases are TGTGCCAGCAGCGTAGGCGGTCAAGAGACCCAGTTCTTC. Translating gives CASSVGGQETQFF.

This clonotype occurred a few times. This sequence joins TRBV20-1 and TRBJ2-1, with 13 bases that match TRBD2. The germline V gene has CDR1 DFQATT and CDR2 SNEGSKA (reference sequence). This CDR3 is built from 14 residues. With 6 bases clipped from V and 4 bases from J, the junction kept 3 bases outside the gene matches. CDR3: CSATLAGGYNEQFF. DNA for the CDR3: TGCAGTGCCACACTAGCGGGGGGGTACAATGAGCAGTTCTTC.

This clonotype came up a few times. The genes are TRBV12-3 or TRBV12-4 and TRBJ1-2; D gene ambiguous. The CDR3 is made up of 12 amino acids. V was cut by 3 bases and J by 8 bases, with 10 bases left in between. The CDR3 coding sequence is TGTGCCAGCAGTTTTGAATCGTTCGGCTACACCTTC. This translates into CASSFESFGYTF.

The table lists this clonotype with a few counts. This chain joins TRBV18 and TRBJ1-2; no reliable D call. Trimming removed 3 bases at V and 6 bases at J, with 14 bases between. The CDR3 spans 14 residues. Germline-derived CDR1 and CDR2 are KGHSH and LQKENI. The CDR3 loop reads CASSPALSLDGYTF. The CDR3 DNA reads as TGTGCCAGCTCACCTGCGTTATCGTTGGATGGCTACACCTTC.